Each of the 19 T cell receptor beta chains below was sequenced from the same sample in a study of shared clonotypes between healthy human individuals. Repertoires were generated with immunoSEQ multiplex PCR, while TCRdb's copy carries only in-frame clones and drops some. The sample records about a million clones, over 60% being singletons. The specimen was memory CD4+ T cells sorted from blood. As for subset: CD45RA-negative fraction. These receptors were taken from a man between 18 and 35 years old in good health.

This clone was seen more than once but under ten times. The rearrangement joins TRBV5-1 to TRBJ2-5; 10 bases map to TRBD2. The germline V gene has CDR1 SGHRS and CDR2 YFSETQ. The CDR3 loop spans 16 amino acids. After removal of 0 bases from V and 5 bases from J, the junction contained 7 bases not matched to a gene. CDR3 in DNA: TGCGCCAGCAGCTTGGCCTCTCTAGCGGGGGTTGAGACCCAGTACTTC. Encoded protein: CASSLASLAGVETQYF. The variable domain in full, with the rest retrieved from reference TRBV5-1 and TRBJ2-5, is KAGVTQTPRYLIKTRGQQVTLSCSPISGHRSVSWYQQTPGQGLQFLFEYFSETQRNKGNFPGRFSGRQFSNSRSEMNVSTLELGDSALYLCASSLASLAGVETQYFGPGTRLLVL.

The chain is built from TRBV29-1 and TRBJ2-3; D possibly matches TRBD1 or TRBD2 (6 bases each). CDR3 length: 11 amino acids. Germline values: CDR1 SQVTM, CDR2 ANQGSEA. V was trimmed by 6 bases and J by 6 bases, leaving 10 bases between them. The DNA for the CDR3 is TGCAGCGTCTTAGGGGGGGATACGCAGTATTTT. Amino acids: CSVLGGDTQYF.

The V call is TRBV27, the J call TRBJ1-5; 12 bases are shared with TRBD1. The CDR3 is 15 amino acids. The junction had 4 bases not matched to a gene; V was cut back by 3 bases and J by 7 bases. Germline V lookup: CDR1 MNHEY, CDR2 SMNVEV (reference sequence). CDR3 bases: TGTGCCAGCAGTTTGCAGGGGACAGGGGGCCAGCCCCAGCATTTT. Translating gives CASSLQGTGGQPQHF.

This CDR3 reads CASSAQQGRYSGNTIYF. In DNA, the CDR3 is TGTGCCAGCAGCGCCCAACAGGGGAGGTACTCTGGAAACACCATATATTTT. The chain links TRBV9 to TRBJ1-3, with 7 positions matching TRBD1. Germline CDR1 and CDR2: SGDLS and YYNGEE. There are 17 residues in the CDR3. Losses at the gene ends were 3 bases for V and 0 bases for J; bases not matched to a gene: 9.

The CDR3 DNA follows: TGTGCCAGCAGCACAGACAGGGCTGGAGGCTACACCTTC. Protein sequence: CASSTDRAGGYTF. V usage is TRBV7-2 and J usage is TRBJ1-2; TRBD1 matches at 7 bases. From germline, CDR1 is SGHTA and CDR2 FQGNSA. After removal of 5 bases from V and 8 bases from J, the junction contained 8 bases not matched to a gene. This CDR3 region has 13 residues.

The rearrangement uses TRBV4-1 and TRBJ2-1; a possible D gene is TRBD1 (8 bases). Germline CDR1 reads MGHRA; CDR2 reads YSYEKL. Deletions cut 3 bases from V and 3 bases from J, with 15 bases between. The CDR3 covers 16 residues. This CDR3 is CASSQVQGGNYNEQFF. The CDR3 region has the DNA TGCGCCAGCAGCCAGGTACAGGGGGGGAACTACAATGAGCAGTTCTTC.

The chain is built from TRBV4-3 and TRBJ2-7; 8 nucleotides line up with TRBD1. The V and J ends lost 2 bases and 3 bases, in that order; junction bases with no gene match: 9. The length of the CDR3 is 16 residues. CDR1 is LGHNA and CDR2 is YSLEER in the germline V gene. The CDR3 region is CASSQMLGQGLYEQYF. CDR3 nucleotide sequence: TGCGCCAGCAGCCAAATGCTTGGACAGGGCCTCTACGAGCAGTACTTC.

The chain recombines TRBV6-1 with TRBJ1-1; D not certain. V lost 6 bases and J 0 bases, leaving 11 bases between the germline ends. From germline, CDR1 is MNHNS and CDR2 SASEGT. The CDR3 is made up of 14 amino acids. In DNA form, the CDR3 reads TGTGCCAGCAGCGCGACTCACATGAACACTGAAGCTTTCTTT. Its translation: CASSATHMNTEAFF.

This clone was observed a single time. This chain connects TRBV6-1 to TRBJ2-3; TRBD2 might be the D (6 bases). From germline, CDR1 is MNHNS and CDR2 SASEGT. V was cut by 2 bases and J by 0 bases, with 21 bases left in between. The CDR3 is made up of 19 amino acids. The CDR3 region is CASSERKGSGPGSTDTQYF. The CDR3 DNA reads as TGTGCCAGCAGTGAAAGGAAGGGGAGCGGGCCAGGGAGCACAGATACGCAGTATTTT.

This chain connects TRBV9 to TRBJ1-6; 9 nucleotides line up with TRBD1. V was clipped by 4 bases and J by 4 bases; unmatched bases: 12. There are 18 residues in the CDR3. Germline loops: CDR1 SGDLS, CDR2 YYNGEE. Here the CDR3 DNA reads TGTGCCAGCAGCTCCCGACAGGGGGAGAACCATTATAATTCACCCCTCCACTTT. The encoded protein is CASSSRQGENHYNSPLHF.

This chain joins TRBV4-2 and TRBJ2-5; 8 bases are shared with TRBD2. This CDR3 contains 18 residues. Germline V CDR1 and CDR2: LGHNA, YNFKEQ. Trimming at V came to 0 bases and at J to 2 bases, leaving 11 bases not matched to a gene. Here the CDR3 reads CASSQDSLLAGGQETQYF. CDR3 nucleotide sequence: TGTGCCAGCAGCCAAGATAGTCTGCTAGCGGGTGGGCAAGAGACCCAGTACTTC.

The chain joins TRBV5-6 to TRBJ1-6; D remains unclear. Germline values: CDR1 SGHDT, CDR2 YYEEEE. The germline V and J ends were trimmed by 0 bases and 4 bases, with 8 bases remaining between them. The CDR3 has 15 amino acids. CDR3 loop: CASSLETEYNSPLHF. CDR3 in DNA: TGTGCCAGCAGCTTGGAGACGGAGTATAATTCACCCCTCCACTTT.

The rearrangement joins TRBV9 to TRBJ2-3; 7 bases are a match to TRBD2. Germline-derived CDR1 and CDR2 are SGDLS and YYNGEE. There are 14 residues in the CDR3. Trimming took 4 bases from V and 7 from J; bases not matched to a gene: 9. The CDR3 nucleotides read TGTGCCAGCAGCCCCCAGACTAGCAAGAATACGCAGTATTTT. Translated, it gives CASSPQTSKNTQYF.

V is TRBV29-1 and J is TRBJ2-7; perhaps TRBD1 as D (5 bases). CDR1 SQVTM and CDR2 ANQGSEA come from the germline V gene. The CDR3 contains 12 residues. The V end was cut by 4 bases, the J end by 2 bases, with 9 bases between. DNA of the CDR3: TGCAGCGTTGGGACAAGTACCTACGAGCAGTACTTC. Translating it yields CSVGTSTYEQYF.

This rearrangement joins TRBV2 to TRBJ2-5; 9 nucleotides line up with TRBD1. This CDR3 region has 15 residues. V lost 8 bases to trimming and J lost 5 bases; unmatched junction nucleotides: 12. CDR1 is SNHLY and CDR2 is FYNNEI in the germline V gene. DNA for the CDR3: TGTGCCAGCGGGGGACAGGGCTCTTCAATGGAGACCCAGTACTTC. Protein sequence: CASGGQGSSMETQYF.

In regard to this clone: The junction differs from germline at one of its ends, possibly a read error. V usage is TRBV7-7 and J usage is TRBJ2-3, with D perhaps given as TRBD1 or TRBD2 (5 bases each). CDR3 length equals 13 residues. The germline V gene encodes CDR1 SSHAT and CDR2 FNYEAQ (reference sequence). CDR3 sequence: CASSLGGTDTQYF. The CDR3, as DNA: TGTGCTAGCAGCTTGGGGGGCACAGATACGCAGTATTTT.

V and J are TRBV7-2 and TRBJ2-5, with 7 bases fitting TRBD1. Germline CDR1 is SGHTA and CDR2 is FQGNSA. V shed 3 bases, J shed 5 bases, and the junction held 9 bases outside the gene matches. The length of the CDR3 is 15 residues. CDR3 bases: TGTGCCAGCAGCTTGCTCGGACAGGCCAAGGAGACCCAGTACTTC. Translation: CASSLLGQAKETQYF.

V usage is TRBV7-2 and J usage is TRBJ1-1, with D perhaps TRBD1 (5 bases). Germline CDR1 reads SGHTA; CDR2 reads FQGNSA. The ends were cut back, 5 bases at V and 0 bases at J, with 13 bases in the middle. This CDR3 contains 15 residues. This chain's CDR3 is CASSPTGTLNTEAFF. CDR3 bases: TGTGCCAGCAGCCCAACCGGGACGTTGAACACTGAAGCTTTCTTT.

V usage is TRBV7-2 and J usage is TRBJ1-2; D may be TRBD1 (6 bases). Between the trimmed V and J ends, which lost 5 bases and 7 bases, there was a span of 20 bases. CDR1 is SGHTA, CDR2 FQGNSA, per germline. The CDR3 sequence is 15 residues long. The CDR3 loop is CASSPPNHRVAGYTF. The DNA of the CDR3 is TGTGCCAGCAGCCCCCCTAACCACAGGGTGGCTGGCTACACCTTC.